This TCR beta chain was sequenced for a study of T-cell reconstitution after alpha-beta-depleted transplantation in children. Preparing the TCRbeta library involved the use of unique molecular identifiers. TCRdb reprocessed the PCR reads with MiXCR, giving one entry per CDR3 protein. This sample has roughly 180,000 distinct CDR3 sequences, with more than 9.5% found just once. Germline V gene lookup returns CDR1 ENHRY and CDR2 SYGVKD. This CDR3 comprises 16 residues. Unmatched junction bases numbered 6, after V lost 2 bases and J lost 5 bases. This clonotype was counted ten times or more. What it binds is not known. Findings and caveats of the study: Expanded graft clones numbering several hundred reportedly gave rise to alpha-beta T cells about two months after transplant.

This clonotype was obtained from a boy under 10 years old with acute myeloid leukemia, due to receive a stem cell transplant. The chain combines TRBV10-3 with TRBJ2-5, with 12 positions matching TRBD2. The sample here was PBMCs, taken before TCRalphabeta/CD19-depleted stem cell transplant. The CDR3 DNA is TGTGCCATCAGTGAGGCTAGCGGGAGGGCCCGGGAGACCCAGTACTTC. This codes for CAISEASGRARETQYF.